Listed below are T cell receptor beta chains from one sample, sequenced in a study of T cells in localized non-small cell lung cancer. Profiled with immunoSEQ multiplex PCR; TCRdb holds only in-frame clones, not every one. The repertoire holds more than 25,000 clones, with 89% as singletons. This material consisted of peripheral blood, taken before any cancer treatment. Receptor source: a woman aged 35-75 years with stage I lung adenocarcinoma. Each CDR3 is given with its conserved first and last residue. D genes are given only for firm matches. Clone size is given for some rows only: seen once, a few or many times, or a class if the clone is expanded.

TRBV7-3,-,-,TRBJ1-1,CASSSDPNTEAFF,TGTGCCAGCAGCTCGGACCCAAACACTGAAGCTTTCTTT
TRBV28,-,-,TRBJ1-5,CASRAMDSYQPQHF,TGTGCCAGCAGAGCGATGGACAGTTATCAGCCCCAGCATTTT
TRBV6-5,-,few,TRBJ2-7,CASSYSDSYEQYF,TGTGCCAGCAGTTACTCTGACAGCTACGAGCAGTACTTC
TRBV19,-,-,TRBJ2-7,CASARDLSYEQYF,TGTGCCAGTGCAAGGGACTTATCCTACGAGCAGTACTTC
TRBV28,TRBD2,-,TRBJ2-7,CASSFLAGGSHEQYF,TGTGCCAGCAGTTTCCTAGCGGGAGGTTCCCACGAGCAGTACTTC
TRBV27,TRBD1,-,TRBJ2-1,CASRQGEDEQFF,TGTGCCAGCCGACAGGGGGAAGATGAGCAGTTCTTC
TRBV7-3,-,-,TRBJ2-1,CASSLINGEQFF,TGTGCCAGCAGCTTAATTAACGGTGAGCAGTTCTTC
TRBV4-2,-,few,TRBJ1-2,CASSQGMLDSTIYGYTF,TGTGCCAGCAGCCAAGGAATGTTGGACAGCACAATCTATGGCTACACCTTC
TRBV4-1,TRBD1,-,TRBJ1-2,CASSQVAGGNYGYTF,TGCGCCAGCAGCCAAGTGGCAGGGGGGAACTATGGCTACACCTTC
TRBV19,-,-,TRBJ1-5,CASTYTGSYEPQHF,TGTGCCAGTACCTATACAGGTTCTTACGAGCCCCAGCATTTT
TRBV9,-,-,TRBJ1-4,CASSPGASTNEKLFF,TGTGCCAGCAGCCCCGGGGCTTCAACTAATGAAAAACTGTTTTTT
TRBV6-5,-,-,TRBJ2-2,CASRIDRSNTGELFF,TGTGCCAGCAGAATCGACAGGTCGAACACCGGGGAGCTGTTTTTT
TRBV4-1,TRBD1,-,TRBJ1-1,CASTREGQGGTEAFF,TGCGCCAGCACCCGAGAGGGACAGGGGGGCACTGAAGCTTTCTTT
TRBV7-6,-,-,TRBJ2-1,CASSLRDQYNEQFF,TGTGCCAGCAGCTTGCGGGACCAATACAATGAGCAGTTCTTC
TRBV2,TRBD1,-,TRBJ1-5,CASSEGGTGGWQPQHF,TGTGCCAGCAGTGAAGGGGGGACAGGGGGATGGCAGCCCCAGCATTTT
TRBV2,TRBD1,few,TRBJ2-7,CASSGPEGTGYEQYF,TGTGCCAGCAGTGGGCCCGAAGGGACAGGATACGAGCAGTACTTC
TRBV5-6,TRBD2,once,TRBJ2-1,CASTLAGHYNEQFF,TGTGCCAGCACCCTAGCGGGACATTACAATGAGCAGTTCTTC
TRBV7-9,-,-,TRBJ1-5,CASSLAPSWDQRDQPQHF,TGTGCCAGCAGCTTAGCCCCTAGTTGGGACCAAAGGGATCAGCCCCAGCATTTT
TRBV6-6,-,-,TRBJ1-1,CASSTRDTLNTEAFF,TGTGCCAGCAGTACCCGGGACACCTTGAACACTGAAGCTTTCTTT
TRBV5-6,-,-,TRBJ2-1,CASSLFDGSYNEQFF,TGTGCCAGCAGCTTGTTTGATGGCTCCTACAATGAGCAGTTCTTC
TRBV30,-,-,TRBJ1-2,CAWRRAVAIYGYTF,TGTGCCTGGAGGAGGGCAGTTGCTATCTATGGCTACACCTTC
TRBV9,-,-,TRBJ2-3,CASSAVGGRGTDTQYF,TGTGCCAGCAGCGCTGTCGGGGGGCGTGGGACAGATACGCAGTATTTT
TRBV7-3,-,-,TRBJ2-2,CASSPDLNTGELFF,TGTGCCAGCAGCCCGGACCTGAACACCGGGGAGCTGTTTTTT
TRBV21-1,-,few,TRBJ1-6,CASPVELARISPLHF,TGTGCCAGCCCCGTCGAACTAGCCCGGATATCACCCCTCCACTTT
TRBV19,TRBD1,-,TRBJ2-1,CASSIQGAEGEQFF,TGTGCCAGTAGTATTCAGGGGGCAGAGGGTGAGCAGTTCTTC
TRBV20-1,-,-,TRBJ2-1,CSARSLRGQFF,TGCAGTGCTAGGAGCTTGAGGGGGCAGTTCTTC
TRBV4-2,TRBD2,-,TRBJ2-1,CASSQEGTRAYNEQFF,TGTGCCAGCAGCCAAGAAGGGACTAGGGCCTACAATGAGCAGTTCTTC
TRBV19,-,-,TRBJ1-2,CASTQGNYGYTF,TGTGCCAGTACCCAGGGGAACTATGGCTACACCTTC
TRBV4-2,-,-,TRBJ1-4,CASSQAQQATNEKLFF,TGTGCCAGCAGCCAAGCGCAACAGGCAACTAATGAAAAACTGTTTTTT
TRBV4-2,TRBD2,-,TRBJ2-1,CASRAGLAQYNEQFF,TGTGCCAGCAGAGCGGGACTAGCGCAGTACAATGAGCAGTTCTTC
TRBV28,-,-,TRBJ1-5,CASSLSGERRPQHF,TGTGCCAGCAGTTTAAGTGGGGAGAGGAGACCCCAGCATTTT
TRBV5-6,TRBD1,-,TRBJ2-1,CASTTGTGYYNEQFF,TGTGCCAGCACTACCGGGACAGGCTATTACAATGAGCAGTTCTTC
TRBV5-8,-,-,TRBJ1-4,CASSLNSQGLDEKLFF,TGTGCCAGCAGCTTGAATAGCCAGGGTCTGGATGAAAAACTGTTTTTT
TRBV7-3,TRBD2,-,TRBJ2-1,CASSLGLAYEQFF,TGTGCCAGCAGCTTAGGACTAGCCTATGAGCAGTTCTTC
TRBV5-4,-,-,TRBJ1-6,CASSLEQGNSPLHF,TGTGCCAGCAGCTTGGAGCAGGGTAATTCACCCCTCCACTTT
TRBV5-7,TRBD2,-,TRBJ2-7,CASSSGGEQYF,TGTGCCAGCAGCTCGGGGGGCGAGCAGTACTTC
TRBV6-1,-,-,TRBJ2-5,CASSEGQNQETQYF,TGTGCCAGCAGTGAGGGGCAGAACCAAGAGACCCAGTACTTC
TRBV7-8,-,-,TRBJ2-5,CASSYSSETQYF,TGTGCCAGCAGCTACTCATCCGAGACCCAGTACTTC
TRBV28,-,-,TRBJ1-2,CASSLTAMYAGYTF,TGTGCCAGCAGTTTAACAGCAATGTACGCTGGCTACACCTTC
TRBV5-1,TRBD1,-,TRBJ2-5,CASSLGQGWPQYF,TGCGCCAGCAGCTTGGGACAGGGATGGCCCCAGTACTTC
TRBV19,-,-,TRBJ1-2,CASSILGRYGYTF,TGTGCCAGTAGTATTCTGGGGCGCTATGGCTACACCTTC
TRBV6-6,-,once,TRBJ1-2,CASTIGRGRAYGYTF,TGTGCCAGCACTATAGGGAGGGGCAGGGCCTATGGCTACACCTTC
TRBV6-5,-,-,TRBJ2-3,CASSYRVDTDTQYF,TGTGCCAGCAGTTACAGGGTGGATACAGATACGCAGTATTTT
TRBV5-5,-,-,TRBJ2-7,CASRGSSYEQYF,TGTGCCAGCAGAGGGAGTTCCTACGAGCAGTACTTC
TRBV28,-,once,TRBJ2-2,CASSLRRTGELFF,TGTGCCAGCAGTTTGAGGAGGACCGGGGAGCTGTTTTTT
TRBV19,-,-,TRBJ2-7,CASSVGLHPTYEQYF,TGTGCCAGTAGTGTGGGACTCCACCCAACCTACGAGCAGTACTTC
TRBV5-6,-,-,TRBJ2-3,CASSYGLSTDTQYF,TGTGCCAGCAGCTACGGACTGAGCACAGATACGCAGTATTTT
TRBV18,TRBD1,-,TRBJ1-1,CASSPRTGDEAFF,TGTGCCAGCTCACCTAGGACAGGGGATGAAGCTTTCTTT
TRBV11-2,TRBD1,-,TRBJ2-1,CASSSGQGGYNEQFF,TGTGCCAGCAGCTCAGGACAGGGGGGATACAATGAGCAGTTCTTC